These T cell receptor beta chains were read from a single sample in a study of cytomegalovirus exposure and HLA in healthy donors. Some clones are missing from TCRdb's copy, which holds only in-frame ones; the method was immunoSEQ multiplex PCR. Among more than 100,000 clones listed, about 76% were seen once. Sequenced sample: PBMCs. The receptors come from a woman aged 40 to 49 in good health and CMV-seronegative. CDR3s include the opening cysteine and the closing phenylalanine or tryptophan. A D gene is named only where the DNA matches it firmly. The size of a clone is reported for some rows only, either as once, few or many, or as a class for expanded clones.

clone_size d_call j_call v_call cdr3_aa cdr3_nt
NA NA TRBJ2-7 TRBV30 CAWSVPRAYEQYF TGTGCCTGGAGTGTACCCCGTGCATACGAGCAGTACTTC
NA TRBD1 TRBJ1-5 TRBV9 CASSVGGQGHQPQHF TGTGCCAGCAGCGTAGGGGGACAGGGCCATCAGCCCCAGCATTTT
NA TRBD1 TRBJ1-4 TRBV11-2 CASTPDRAEKLFF TGTGCCAGCACCCCCGACAGGGCGGAAAAACTGTTTTTT
NA TRBD1 TRBJ2-7 TRBV7-2 CASTEDRVEQYF TGTGCCAGCACCGAGGACAGGGTCGAGCAGTACTTC
few NA TRBJ2-1 TRBV7-9 CASSLGQGGYNEQFF TGTGCCAGCAGCTTAGGTCAGGGTGGCTACAATGAGCAGTTCTTC
NA NA TRBJ1-2 TRBV30 CAWSVGGEYGYTF TGTGCCTGGAGTGTTGGAGGGGAATATGGCTACACCTTC
once TRBD2 TRBJ2-3 TRBV7-9 CASSKRLAGAHGTQYF TGTGCCAGCAGCAAACGACTAGCGGGGGCCCACGGTACGCAGTATTTT
few NA TRBJ1-2 TRBV21-1 CASSGLTVLRCGYTF TGTGCCAGCAGCGGCTTGACAGTCCTAAGGTGCGGCTACACCTTC
NA TRBD2 TRBJ2-7 TRBV28 CASTPGRVGYEQYF TGTGCCAGCACCCCAGGGAGGGTCGGCTACGAGCAGTACTTC
NA NA TRBJ2-3 TRBV5-4 CASSLGWFRGLGDTQYF TGTGCCAGCAGCCTCGGGTGGTTTCGGGGGTTAGGAGATACGCAGTATTTT
once TRBD2 TRBJ2-7 TRBV5-1 CASSSSTSGVPAWQYF TGCGCCAGCAGCTCATCGACTAGCGGGGTGCCAGCGTGGCAGTACTTC
once TRBD1 TRBJ1-1 TRBV4-2 CASSRGDRGPLNTEAFF TGTGCCAGCAGCCGTGGGGACAGGGGGCCCCTGAACACTGAAGCTTTCTTT